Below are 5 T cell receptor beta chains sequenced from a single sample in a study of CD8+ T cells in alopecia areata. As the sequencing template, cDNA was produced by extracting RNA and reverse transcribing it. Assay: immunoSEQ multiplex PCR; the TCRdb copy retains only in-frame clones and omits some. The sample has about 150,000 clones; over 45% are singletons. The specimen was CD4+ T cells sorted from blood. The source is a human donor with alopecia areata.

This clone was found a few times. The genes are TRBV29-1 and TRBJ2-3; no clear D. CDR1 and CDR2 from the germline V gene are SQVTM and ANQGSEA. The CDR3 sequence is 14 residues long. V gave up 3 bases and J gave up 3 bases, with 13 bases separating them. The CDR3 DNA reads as TGCAGCGTTGAGGCGCCCGGCAAGACAGATACGCAGTATTTT. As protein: CSVEAPGKTDTQYF.

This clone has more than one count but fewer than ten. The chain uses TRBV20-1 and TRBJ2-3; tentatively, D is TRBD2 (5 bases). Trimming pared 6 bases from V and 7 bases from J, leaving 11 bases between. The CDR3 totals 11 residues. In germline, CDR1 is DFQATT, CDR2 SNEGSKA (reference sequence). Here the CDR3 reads CSALETNTQYF. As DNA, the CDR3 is TGCAGTGCCCTGGAGACTAATACGCAGTATTTT.

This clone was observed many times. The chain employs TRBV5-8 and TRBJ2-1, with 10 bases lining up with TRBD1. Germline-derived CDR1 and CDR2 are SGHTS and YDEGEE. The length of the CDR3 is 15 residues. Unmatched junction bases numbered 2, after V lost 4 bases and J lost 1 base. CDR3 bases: TGTGCCAGCAGCCGACAGGGGGCGTCCTACAATGAGCAGTTCTTC. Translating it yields CASSRQGASYNEQFF. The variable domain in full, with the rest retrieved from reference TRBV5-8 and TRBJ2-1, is EAGVTQSPTHLIKTRGQQATLRCSPISGHTSVYWYQQALGLGLQFLLWYDEGEERNRGNFPPRFSGRQFPNYSSELNVNALELEDSALYLCASSRQGASYNEQFFGPGTRLTVL.

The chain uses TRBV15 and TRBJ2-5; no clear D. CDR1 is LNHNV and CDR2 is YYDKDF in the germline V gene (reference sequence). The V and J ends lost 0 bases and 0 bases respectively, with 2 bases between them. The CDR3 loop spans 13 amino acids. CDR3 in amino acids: CATSREYQETQYF. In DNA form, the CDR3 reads TGTGCCACCAGCAGAGAGTACCAAGAGACCCAGTACTTC.

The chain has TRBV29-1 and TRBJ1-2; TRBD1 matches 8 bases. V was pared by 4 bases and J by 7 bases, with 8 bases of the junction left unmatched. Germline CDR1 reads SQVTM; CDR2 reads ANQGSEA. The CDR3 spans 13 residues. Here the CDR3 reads CSVVDREDGGYTF. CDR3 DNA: TGCAGCGTTGTGGACAGGGAGGATGGTGGCTACACCTTC. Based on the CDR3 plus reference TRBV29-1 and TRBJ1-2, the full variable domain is SAVISQKPSRDICQRGTSLTIQCQVDSQVTMMFWYRQQPGQSLTLIATANQGSEATYESGFVIDKFPISRPNLTFSTLTVSNMSPEDSSIYLCSVVDREDGGYTFGSGTRLTVV.